The present entry profiles one TCR beta chain with its context. As yet, its antigen is unknown. Ten immunoSEQ deep assay plates were used to sequence the DNA of unsorted PBMCs. Sequencing used immunoSEQ multiplex PCR; TCRdb keeps in-frame clones, though not all of them. The table records around 510,000 clones, roughly 79% of them present only once. This sample is part of a study of shared clonotypes between healthy human individuals. Points from the study as a whole: Clonotype sharing among donors was expected to depend on sequencing depth. Represented diversity, genetic and exposure-history alike, was limited by few donors.

Germline V gives CDR1 SGHKS, CDR2 YYEKEE (reference sequence). The CDR3 has 15 residues. Trimming removed 2 bases at V and 0 bases at J, with 9 bases between. Sequencing was done on a sample of PBMCs. The V gene is TRBV5-5, the J gene TRBJ2-1; D unresolved. The TCR was taken from a woman between 40 and 55 years old in good health. Some clones in this sample may be carry-over from other donors' samples. The CDR3 DNA follows: TGTGCCAGCAGCTTAAGAGTTAGCTCCTACAATGAGCAGTTCTTC. Amino acid sequence: CASSLRVSSYNEQFF.